This T cell receptor (beta chain) was sequenced during a study of cytomegalovirus exposure and HLA in healthy donors. About the research overall: About 200 million T cells yielded more than 90 million unique TCR beta sequences in earlier analysis.

Study-wide findings and caveats: Most subjects' HLA-A and HLA-B alleles were reportedly predicted from TCR beta sequences.

The PCR was carried out with 60 Vbeta primers and 13 Jbeta primers. Only in-frame clones appear in the TCRdb table, and some are missing; sequencing was by immunoSEQ multiplex PCR. The sample lists 150,000 to 200,000 clones, 84% occurring once. Germline V gene lookup returns CDR1 MNHEY and CDR2 SVGAGI. The CDR3 runs to 14 residues. V lost 2 bases, J lost 6 bases, and 11 bases lay in between. Concerning this clone: Antigen specificity is unknown.

V and J are TRBV6-5 and TRBJ1-5; weak D call: TRBD1 (5 bases). The clonotype comes from a boy between 5 and 17 years old in good health and CMV-seronegative. The specimen was PBMCs. This chain's CDR3 is CASSYGMGGQPQHF. In DNA, the CDR3 is TGTGCCAGCAGTTACGGGATGGGGGGTCAGCCCCAGCATTTT.